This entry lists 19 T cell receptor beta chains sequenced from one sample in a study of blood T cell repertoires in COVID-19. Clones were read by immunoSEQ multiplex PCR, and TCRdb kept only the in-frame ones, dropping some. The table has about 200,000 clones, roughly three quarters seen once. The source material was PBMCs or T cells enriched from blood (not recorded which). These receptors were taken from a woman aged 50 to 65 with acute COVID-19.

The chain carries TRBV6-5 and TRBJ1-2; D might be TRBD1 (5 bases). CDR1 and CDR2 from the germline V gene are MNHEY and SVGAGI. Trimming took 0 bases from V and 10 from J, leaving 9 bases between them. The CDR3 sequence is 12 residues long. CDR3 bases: TGTGCCAGCAGTTACTCCGGGGGATCCTACACCTTC. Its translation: CASSYSGGSYTF.

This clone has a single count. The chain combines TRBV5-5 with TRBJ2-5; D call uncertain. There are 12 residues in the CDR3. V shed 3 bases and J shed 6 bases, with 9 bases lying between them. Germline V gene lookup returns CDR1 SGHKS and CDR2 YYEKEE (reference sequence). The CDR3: CASSSLMQTQYF. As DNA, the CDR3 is TGTGCCAGCAGCTCTCTAATGCAGACCCAGTACTTC.

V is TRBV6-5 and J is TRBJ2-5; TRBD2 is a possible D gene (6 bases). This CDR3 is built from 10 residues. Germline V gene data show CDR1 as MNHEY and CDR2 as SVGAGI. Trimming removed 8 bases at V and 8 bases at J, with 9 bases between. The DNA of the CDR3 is TGTGCCAGCGGGACTTCCACCCAGTACTTC. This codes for CASGTSTQYF.

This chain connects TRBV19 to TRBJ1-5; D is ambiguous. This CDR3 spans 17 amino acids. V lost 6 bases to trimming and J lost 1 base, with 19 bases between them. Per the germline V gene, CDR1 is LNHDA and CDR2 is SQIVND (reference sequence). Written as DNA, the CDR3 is TGTGCCAGTAGGGGAGTCCGTGAAACCATAAGCAATCAGCCCCAGCATTTT. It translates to CASRGVRETISNQPQHF. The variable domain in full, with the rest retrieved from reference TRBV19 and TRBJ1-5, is DGGITQSPKYLFRKEGQNVTLSCEQNLNHDAMYWYRQDPGQGLRLIYYSQIVNDFQKGDIAEGYSVSREKKESFPLTVTSAQKNPTAFYLCASRGVRETISNQPQHFGDGTRLSIL.

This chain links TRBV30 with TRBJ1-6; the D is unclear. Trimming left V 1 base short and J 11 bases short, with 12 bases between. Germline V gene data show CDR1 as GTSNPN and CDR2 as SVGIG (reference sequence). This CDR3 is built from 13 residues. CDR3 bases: TGTGCCTGGAGTGGGGAGGGTCTACCACCCCTCCACTTT. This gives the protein CAWSGEGLPPLHF.

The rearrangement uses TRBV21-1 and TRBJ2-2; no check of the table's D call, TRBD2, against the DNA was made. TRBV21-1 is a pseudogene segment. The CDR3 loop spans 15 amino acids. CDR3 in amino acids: CASITIECPTGELFF. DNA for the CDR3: TGTGCCAGCATTACGATAGAATGCCCCACCGGGGAGCTGTTTTTT.

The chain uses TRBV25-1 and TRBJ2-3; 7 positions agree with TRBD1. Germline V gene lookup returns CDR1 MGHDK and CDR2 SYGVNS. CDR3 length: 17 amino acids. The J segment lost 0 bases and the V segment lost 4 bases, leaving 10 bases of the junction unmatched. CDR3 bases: TGTGCCAGCAGTGGAGCAGGGGGTGATCAAAGCACAGATACGCAGTATTTT. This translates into CASSGAGGDQSTDTQYF.

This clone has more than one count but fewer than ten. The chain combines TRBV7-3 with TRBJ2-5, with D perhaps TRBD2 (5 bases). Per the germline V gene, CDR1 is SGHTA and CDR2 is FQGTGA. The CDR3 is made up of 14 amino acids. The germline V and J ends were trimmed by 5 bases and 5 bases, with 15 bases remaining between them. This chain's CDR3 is CASSRGGPMETQYF. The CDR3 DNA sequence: TGTGCCAGCAGCCGCGGCGGGCCCATGGAGACCCAGTACTTC.

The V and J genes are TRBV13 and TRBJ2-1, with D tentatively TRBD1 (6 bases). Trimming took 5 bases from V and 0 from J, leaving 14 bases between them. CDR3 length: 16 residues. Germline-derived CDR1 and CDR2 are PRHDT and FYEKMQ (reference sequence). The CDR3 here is CASSPSTGISYNEQFF. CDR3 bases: TGTGCCAGCAGCCCCTCCACAGGGATCTCCTACAATGAGCAGTTCTTC.

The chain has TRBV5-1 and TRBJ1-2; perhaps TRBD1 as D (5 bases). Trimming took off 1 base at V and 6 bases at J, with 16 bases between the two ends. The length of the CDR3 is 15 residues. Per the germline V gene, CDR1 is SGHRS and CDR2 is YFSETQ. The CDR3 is CASSLSGTGLNGYTF. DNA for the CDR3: TGCGCCAGCAGCTTGTCCGGGACGGGACTAAATGGCTACACCTTC.

CDR3 nucleotides: TGTGCCAGCAGTTTATTAGTCCAAGAGACCCAGTACTTC. Translated: CASSLLVQETQYF. This sequence joins TRBV12-3 or TRBV12-4 and TRBJ2-5; D is unclear. The CDR3 spans 13 residues. Trimming took 2 bases from V and 1 from J, leaving 5 bases between them.

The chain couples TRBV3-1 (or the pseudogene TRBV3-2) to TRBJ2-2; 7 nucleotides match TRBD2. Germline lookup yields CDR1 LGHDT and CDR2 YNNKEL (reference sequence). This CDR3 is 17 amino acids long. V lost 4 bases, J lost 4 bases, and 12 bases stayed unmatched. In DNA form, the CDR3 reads TGTGCCAGCAGCCCTTTAACTTCGGGGGGTCCCACCGGGGAGCTGTTTTTT. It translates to CASSPLTSGGPTGELFF.

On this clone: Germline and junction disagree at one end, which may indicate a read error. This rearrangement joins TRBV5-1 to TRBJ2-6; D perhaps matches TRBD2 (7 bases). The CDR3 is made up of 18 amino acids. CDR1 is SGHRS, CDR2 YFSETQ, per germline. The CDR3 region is CARSWGGGGLSGANVLTF. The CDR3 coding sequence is TGCGCCCGCAGCTGGGGTGGGGGGGGCCTTTCTGGGGCCAACGTCCTGACTTTC. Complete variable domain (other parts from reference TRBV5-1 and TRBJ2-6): KAGVTQTPRYLIKTRGQQVTLSCSPISGHRSVSWYQQTPGQGLQFLFEYFSETQRNKGNFPGRFSGRQFSNSRSEMNVSTLELGDSALYLCARSWGGGGLSGANVLTFGAGSRLTVL.

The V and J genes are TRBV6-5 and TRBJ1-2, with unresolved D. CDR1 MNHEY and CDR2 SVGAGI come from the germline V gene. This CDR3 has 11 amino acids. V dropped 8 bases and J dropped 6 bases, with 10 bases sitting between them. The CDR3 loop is CASGRSDGYTF. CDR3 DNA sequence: TGTGCCAGCGGGAGGTCGGATGGCTACACCTTC.

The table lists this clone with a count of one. The CDR3, as DNA: TGTGCCAGCAGCAGTCAGGGGGGACGGGAAAAACTGTTTTTT. The encoded protein is CASSSQGGREKLFF. This chain joins TRBV7-2 and TRBJ1-4; 7 bases align to TRBD1. The CDR3 totals 14 residues. The trim removed 5 bases at V and 8 bases at J, leaving 8 bases unmatched. Per germline, CDR1 SGHTA and CDR2 FQGNSA. Variable domain in full (rest from reference TRBV7-2 and TRBJ1-4): GAGVSQSPSNKVTEKGKDVELRCDPISGHTALYWYRQSLGQGLEFLIYFQGNSAPDKSGLPSDRFSAERTGGSVSTLTIQRTQQEDSAVYLCASSSQGGREKLFFGSGTQLSVL.

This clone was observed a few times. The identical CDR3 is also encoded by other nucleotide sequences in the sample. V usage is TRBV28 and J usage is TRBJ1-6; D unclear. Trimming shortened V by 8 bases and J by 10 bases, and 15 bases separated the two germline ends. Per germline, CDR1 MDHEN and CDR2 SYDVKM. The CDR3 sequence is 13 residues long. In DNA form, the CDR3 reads TGTGCCAGCCTCCGGGGAGAGGGATCACCCCTCCACTTT. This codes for CASLRGEGSPLHF.

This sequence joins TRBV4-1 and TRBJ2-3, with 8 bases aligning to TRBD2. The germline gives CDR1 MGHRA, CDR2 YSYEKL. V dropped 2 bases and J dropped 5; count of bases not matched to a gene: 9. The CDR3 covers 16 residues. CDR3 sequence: CASSQSAGARRDTQYF. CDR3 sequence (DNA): TGCGCCAGCAGCCAATCAGCGGGGGCCCGCCGAGATACGCAGTATTTT.

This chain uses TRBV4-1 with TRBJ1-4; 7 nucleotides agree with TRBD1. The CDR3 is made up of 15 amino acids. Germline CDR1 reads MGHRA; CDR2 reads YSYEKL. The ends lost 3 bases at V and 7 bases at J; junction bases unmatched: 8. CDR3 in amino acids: CASSHGTVPFEKLFF. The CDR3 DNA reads TGCGCCAGCAGCCACGGGACAGTTCCTTTTGAAAAACTGTTTTTT.

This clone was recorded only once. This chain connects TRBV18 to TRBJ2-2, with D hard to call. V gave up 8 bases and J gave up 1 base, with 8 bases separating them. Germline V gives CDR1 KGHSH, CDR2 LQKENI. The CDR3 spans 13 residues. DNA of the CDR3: TGTGCCAGCCCCCACATGAACACCGGGGAGCTGTTTTTT. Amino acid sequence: CASPHMNTGELFF.